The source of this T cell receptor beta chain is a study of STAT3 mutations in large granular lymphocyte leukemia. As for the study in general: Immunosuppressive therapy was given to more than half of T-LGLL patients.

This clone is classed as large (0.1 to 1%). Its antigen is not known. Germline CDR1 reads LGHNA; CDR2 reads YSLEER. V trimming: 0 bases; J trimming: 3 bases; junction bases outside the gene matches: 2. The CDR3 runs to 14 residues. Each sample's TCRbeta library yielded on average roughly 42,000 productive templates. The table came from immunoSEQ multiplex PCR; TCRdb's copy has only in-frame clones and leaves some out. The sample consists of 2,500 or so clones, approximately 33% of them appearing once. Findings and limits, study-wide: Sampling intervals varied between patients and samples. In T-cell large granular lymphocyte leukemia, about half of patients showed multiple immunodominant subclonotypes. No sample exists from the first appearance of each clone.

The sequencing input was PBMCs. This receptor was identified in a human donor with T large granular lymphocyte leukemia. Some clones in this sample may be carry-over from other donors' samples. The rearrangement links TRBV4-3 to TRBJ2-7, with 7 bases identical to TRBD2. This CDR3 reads CASSQDWGGYEQYF. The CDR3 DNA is TGCGCCAGCAGCCAAGATTGGGGGGGCTACGAGCAGTACTTC.